This TCR beta chain is drawn from a study of cytomegalovirus exposure and HLA in healthy donors. Notes on the study in general: Relative to equally common others, HLA-associated TCR beta chains showed greater clonal expansion in a later analysis. Confirmation in vitro established that three CMV-associated chains were specific for CMV antigens.

Despite likely unrecorded immune exposures, the donors were nominally healthy at the time of sampling. About this clone itself: Its specificity is unknown.

Germline lookup yields CDR1 SQVTM and CDR2 ANQGSEA. The CDR3 totals 13 residues. Trimming removed 4 bases at V and 4 bases at J, with 13 bases between. 60 Vbeta and 13 Jbeta primers were used in PCR. Authors' processing steps: In a later analysis, some 10 million of approximately 86 million unique beta chains occurred in at least two donors. Profiling relied on immunoSEQ multiplex PCR, and the TCRdb table lists in-frame clones only, not all of them. The V and J calls and the clone size are those of that table, but D and trimming were determined from the DNA. This sample's table has 60,000 to 80,000 clones.

The V call is TRBV29-1, the J call TRBJ1-2, with D perhaps TRBD1 (5 bases). The TCR sequence derives from a boy between 10 and 17 years old in good health and CMV-seronegative. The specimen sequenced was PBMCs. CDR3 sequence: CSVVGGGAYGYTF. The CDR3 DNA is TGCAGCGTTGTCGGGGGGGGAGCCTATGGCTACACCTTC. Supplemented by reference TRBV29-1 and TRBJ1-2, the full variable domain reads SAVISQKPSRDICQRGTSLTIQCQVDSQVTMMFWYRQQPGQSLTLIATANQGSEATYESGFVIDKFPISRPNLTFSTLTVSNMSPEDSSIYLCSVVGGGAYGYTFGSGTRLTVV.